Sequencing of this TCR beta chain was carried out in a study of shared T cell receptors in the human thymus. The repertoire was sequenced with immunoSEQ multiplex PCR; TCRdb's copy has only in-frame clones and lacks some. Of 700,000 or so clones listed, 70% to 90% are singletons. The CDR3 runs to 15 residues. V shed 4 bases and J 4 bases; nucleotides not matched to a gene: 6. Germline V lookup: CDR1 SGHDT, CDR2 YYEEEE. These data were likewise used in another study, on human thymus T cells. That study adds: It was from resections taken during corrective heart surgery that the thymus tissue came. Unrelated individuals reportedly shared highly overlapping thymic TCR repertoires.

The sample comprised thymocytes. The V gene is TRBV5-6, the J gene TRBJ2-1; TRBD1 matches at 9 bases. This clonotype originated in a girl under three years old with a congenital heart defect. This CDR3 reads CASSLGTGTYNEQFF. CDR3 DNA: TGTGCCAGCAGCCTCGGGACAGGGACATACAATGAGCAGTTCTTC.